The 32 T cell receptor beta chains given below trace back to one sample, sequenced in a study of molecular identifiers for immune sequencing clone quantification. TCRdb itself ran the PCR reads through MiXCR, one entry per CDR3 protein. The repertoire consists of about 640,000 distinct CDR3 sequences, with nearly 20% occurring once and the leading ten covering around 0.86%. The sample taken for sequencing was naive CD8+ T cells from blood, with Jurkat cell RNA spiked in. Sample subset: FACS-sorted CD8+CD4-CCR7+CD45RA+ naive T cells. The receptors here all came from a human donor in good health. Some libraries in this study had Jurkat cell RNA spiked in.

This chain joins TRBV4-3 and TRBJ2-7, with TRBD1 identical over 10 bases. This CDR3 is 14 amino acids long. Germline V lookup: CDR1 LGHNA, CDR2 YSLEER. After removal of 4 bases from V and 7 bases from J, the junction contained 7 bases not matched to a gene. The CDR3 sequence: CASSPGTGVWEQYF. The CDR3 DNA sequence: TGCGCCAGCAGCCCCGGGACAGGGGTCTGGGAGCAGTACTTC.

V and J are TRBV4-3 and TRBJ2-1; D is ambiguous. CDR3 length equals 16 residues. The germline gives CDR1 LGHNA, CDR2 YSLEER. V lost 0 bases, J lost 2 bases, and 11 bases lay in between. The CDR3 coding sequence is TGCGCCAGCAGCCAAGACCCAAGACGGCCCTACAATGAGCAGTTCTTC. It encodes CASSQDPRRPYNEQFF.

This chain links TRBV29-1 with TRBJ2-1; the D gene is possibly TRBD2 (6 bases). Germline V CDR1 and CDR2: SQVTM, ANQGSEA. V was trimmed by 1 base and J by 4 bases, leaving 17 bases between them. The CDR3 loop spans 16 amino acids. CDR3 sequence (DNA): TGCAGCGTTGAAGGCGAGGTGAGCGGGCAATACAATGAGCAGTTCTTC. Its translation: CSVEGEVSGQYNEQFF.

A word on this clonotype: A much larger clonotype is one base distant, so this may be a read error. The chain has TRBV28 and TRBJ1-1; D is perhaps TRBD1 (6 bases). The CDR3 runs to 18 residues. V gave up 5 bases and J gave up 0 bases, with 22 bases separating them. CDR1 and CDR2 from the germline V gene are MDHEN and SYDVKM. The CDR3 protein is CASSALSDRFYMNTEAFF. CDR3 nucleotide sequence: TGTGCCAGCAGTGCCCTTTCCGACAGGTTTTACATGAACACTGAAGCTTTCTTT.

This clonotype was picked up many times. The chain has TRBV7-9 and TRBJ2-2; D gene ambiguous. V lost 1 base and J 6 bases, leaving 9 bases between the germline ends. CDR3 size: 14 residues. CDR1 is SEHNR, CDR2 FQNEAQ, per germline (reference sequence). This chain's CDR3 is CASSLGLRAGELFF. In DNA, the CDR3 is TGTGCCAGCAGCTTAGGTTTACGAGCCGGGGAGCTGTTTTTT.

This clonotype was picked up many times. In DNA form, the CDR3 reads TGTGCCAGCAGCACTTTCGGGACAGAAGTTTTCATGAACACTGAAGCTTTCTTT. Translated, it gives CASSTFGTEVFMNTEAFF. The V gene is TRBV7-2, the J gene TRBJ1-1, with TRBD1 matching 7 bases. Per the germline V gene, CDR1 is SGHTA and CDR2 is FQGNSA. The V gene end was trimmed by 5 bases and the J gene end by 0 bases; junction bases not matched to a gene: 15. The CDR3 totals 18 residues.

As concerns this clonotype: At one of its ends the junction is not consistent with the germline gene, which may arise from a read error. This chain joins TRBV27 and TRBJ1-5, with 8 bases lining up with TRBD1. The CDR3 runs to 15 residues. Looked up from germline, CDR1 is MNHEY and CDR2 is SMNVEV (reference sequence). The CDR3 spells CANSLSGGASQPQHF. The CDR3 DNA reads TGTGCCAACAGTTTGTCAGGGGGCGCTTCTCAGCCCCAGCATTTT.

Turning to this clonotype: A clone one base away is much larger, so this may be a read error. The chain uses TRBV20-1 and TRBJ2-7; D assignment may be TRBD1 or TRBD2 (5 bases each). The V and J ends lost 6 bases and 3 bases respectively, with 18 bases between them. CDR1 and CDR2 from the germline V gene are DFQATT and SNEGSKA (reference sequence). This CDR3 is built from 14 residues. The DNA for the CDR3 is TGCAGTGCCTGCCTCTCCAAGGGGAGCTACGAGCAGTACTTC. Its translation: CSACLSKGSYEQYF.

This rearrangement joins TRBV27 to TRBJ2-7; D may be TRBD2 (7 bases). Germline CDR1 is MNHEY and CDR2 is SMNVEV (reference sequence). Trimming took off 3 bases at V and 3 bases at J, with 15 bases between the two ends. The CDR3 loop spans 15 amino acids. The CDR3 sequence is CASSLWGGAGYEQYF. Written as DNA, the CDR3 is TGTGCCAGCAGTTTGTGGGGGGGGGCTGGCTACGAGCAGTACTTC.

This clonotype came up a few times. V gene TRBV4-3 combines with J gene TRBJ2-2, with a weak D call TRBD2 (6 bases). Germline lookup yields CDR1 LGHNA and CDR2 YSLEER. This CDR3 has 16 residues. V lost 0 bases and J 5 bases, leaving 13 bases between the germline ends. The CDR3 nucleotides are TGCGCCAGCAGCCAAGATTACCGGGGGTTGACCGGGGAGCTGTTTTTT. This sequence encodes CASSQDYRGLTGELFF.

This clonotype has more than one count but fewer than ten. The chain links TRBV6-6 to TRBJ2-7, with D possibly TRBD1 on 6 matching bases. The CDR3 runs to 12 residues. Germline V gives CDR1 MNHNY, CDR2 SVGAGI (reference sequence). The V and J ends lost 5 bases and 6 bases respectively, with 11 bases between them. CDR3 DNA: TGTGCCAGCAGTCGAGGACAGTCCGAGCAGTACTTC. Amino acids: CASSRGQSEQYF.

This clonotype was observed at least ten times. The V call is TRBV5-6, the J call TRBJ1-5, with unresolved D. The CDR3 has 13 amino acids. The germline CDR1 and CDR2 sequences are SGHDT and YYEEEE. Trimming took off 3 bases at V and 6 bases at J, with 10 bases between the two ends. The CDR3: CASSWSPSQPQHF. In nucleotides, the CDR3 is TGTGCCAGCAGCTGGAGTCCGAGTCAGCCCCAGCATTTT. Full variable domain (remainder filled in from reference TRBV5-6 and TRBJ1-5): DAGVTQSPTHLIKTRGQQVTLRCSPKSGHDTVSWYQQALGQGPQFIFQYYEEEERQRGNFPDRFSGHQFPNYSSELNVNALLLGDSALYLCASSWSPSQPQHFGDGTRLSIL.

A word on this clonotype: No conserved phenylalanine or tryptophan is present at the end of the CDR3, so a read error is the likely explanation. The chain couples TRBV9 to TRBJ2-5, with a possible D match to TRBD2 (6 bases). There are 13 residues in the CDR3. The ends were cut back, 1 base at V and 5 bases at J, with 9 bases in the middle. Germline V gene sequence: CDR1 SGDLS, CDR2 YYNGEE. Here the CDR3 DNA reads TGTGCCAGCAGCGTAAGGGCGGGGGAGACCCAGTACTCC. Protein product: CASSVRAGETQYS.

The chain couples TRBV12-3 or TRBV12-4 to TRBJ1-1; TRBD1 might be the D (6 bases). Deletions cut 7 bases from V and 8 bases from J, with 14 bases between. The CDR3 spans 12 residues. CDR3 protein: CASNLGQVEAFF. CDR3 DNA sequence: TGTGCCAGCAACCTGGGACAAGTCGAAGCTTTCTTT.

This clonotype was seen ten or more times. V and J are TRBV6-2 or TRBV6-3 and TRBJ2-5; D gene uncertain. CDR1 and CDR2 (germline): MNHEY, SVGEGT. The V and J ends lost 6 bases and 4 bases respectively, with 12 bases between them. The CDR3 is 13 residues long. CDR3 sequence (DNA): TGTGCCAGCAGCCCCCGGAGCCTAGAGACCCAGTACTTC. It is translated as CASSPRSLETQYF.

The chain has TRBV20-1 and TRBJ2-1, with 7 bases matching TRBD2. The germline V gene encodes CDR1 DFQATT and CDR2 SNEGSKA (reference sequence). The CDR3 runs to 13 residues. V lost 1 base, J lost 8 bases, and 5 bases stayed unmatched. The CDR3 coding sequence is TGCAGTGCTAGAGCTCCTAGCGGCTATGAGCAGTTCTTC. Translating it yields CSARAPSGYEQFF.

This clonotype was counted only a few times. The V gene is TRBV7-6, the J gene TRBJ1-3; 7 bases are a match to TRBD1. This CDR3 has 17 residues. The germline V gene has CDR1 SGHVS and CDR2 FNYEAQ. Trimming removed 2 bases from V and 2 bases from J; junction bases left unmatched: 9. The CDR3 DNA is TGTGCCAGCAGCTTATTTCCGGAGGGGGCAGCTGGAAACACCATATATTTT. Encoded protein: CASSLFPEGAAGNTIYF.

J is TRBJ2-5 and V is TRBV19; D remains ambiguous. V was trimmed by 2 bases and J by 5 bases, leaving 15 bases between them. CDR3 size: 15 residues. CDR1 is LNHDA, CDR2 SQIVND, per germline (reference sequence). As DNA, the CDR3 is TGTGCCAGTAGTATACTTTGGTCTAGTACGGAGACCCAGTACTTC. As protein: CASSILWSSTETQYF.

This clonotype showed up just a few times. The V call is TRBV10-3, the J call TRBJ2-7; D may be TRBD1 or TRBD2 (6 bases each). CDR3 size: 13 residues. Trimming pared 6 bases from V and 2 bases from J, leaving 11 bases between. Per the germline V gene, CDR1 is ENHRY and CDR2 is SYGVKD. The CDR3 region has the DNA TGTGCCATCAGGGAGGGGGGCCCCTACGAGCAGTACTTC. It codes for CAIREGGPYEQYF.

At least ten counts were recorded for this clonotype. The J gene is TRBJ2-4, the V gene TRBV27; no clear D gene. CDR3 length: 14 residues. V lost 6 bases and J 4 bases, leaving 13 bases between the germline ends. Germline V lookup: CDR1 MNHEY, CDR2 SMNVEV (reference sequence). CDR3 sequence: CASSPRGSKNIQYF. Here the CDR3 DNA reads TGTGCCAGCAGCCCCCGCGGCAGTAAAAACATTCAGTACTTC.

This clonotype was picked up many times. J is TRBJ2-5 and V is TRBV20-1, with D perhaps matching TRBD1 or TRBD2 (5 bases each). From germline, CDR1 is DFQATT and CDR2 SNEGSKA (reference sequence). The CDR3 is 15 residues long. Trimming took 3 bases from V and 5 from J, leaving 19 bases between them. This CDR3 is CSASYTGREQETQYF. For the CDR3, the DNA is TGCAGTGCTAGTTACACCGGCAGGGAGCAGGAGACCCAGTACTTC.

In its sample, this clonotype was seen many times. The rearrangement uses TRBV6-5 and TRBJ2-7; TRBD2 might be the D (6 bases). Looked up from germline, CDR1 is MNHEY and CDR2 is SVGAGI. The CDR3 is 16 residues long. V gave up 2 bases and J gave up 0 bases, with 14 bases separating them. The CDR3, as DNA: TGTGCCAGCAGTTACATCGGGACTCCCAGCTCCTACGAGCAGTACTTC. Amino acids: CASSYIGTPSSYEQYF.

Turning to this clonotype: This may come from a read error, since a much larger clone is one base off. The V gene is TRBV30, the J gene TRBJ2-7, with D possibly called TRBD1 or TRBD2 (5 bases each). The germline V gene has CDR1 GTSNPN and CDR2 SVGIG (reference sequence). The CDR3 spans 13 residues. With 3 bases removed from V and 6 bases from J, the gap between germline ends came to 15 bases. The CDR3 loop reads CAWSWDGLGEQYF. Here the CDR3 DNA reads TGTGCCTGGAGCTGGGACGGGTTGGGCGAGCAGTACTTC.

This clonotype has a handful of counts. CDR3 sequence (DNA): TGTGCCGGCAAAGGGTATAGCAATCAGCCCCAGCATTTT. Residues: CAGKGYSNQPQHF. This rearrangement joins TRBV5-4 to TRBJ1-5; D not resolved. V shed 10 bases and J shed 0 bases, with 11 bases lying between them. In germline, CDR1 is SGHNT, CDR2 YYREEE (reference sequence). This CDR3 has 13 amino acids. Looking up the rest from reference TRBV5-4 and TRBJ1-5 gives the full variable domain: ETGVTQSPTHLIKTRGQQVTLRCSSQSGHNTVSWYQQALGQGPQFIFQYYREEENGRGNFPPRFSGLQFPNYSSELNVNALELDDSALYLCAGKGYSNQPQHFGDGTRLSIL.

A few counts support this clonotype. The CDR3, as DNA: TGTGCCAGCAGTTTACTTAGCGGGAAAGATGAGCAGTTCTTC. Its protein product is CASSLLSGKDEQFF. The chain couples TRBV27 to TRBJ2-1, with TRBD2 identical over 8 bases. Germline V gene data show CDR1 as MNHEY and CDR2 as SMNVEV (reference sequence). V shed 2 bases and J 8 bases; nucleotides not matched to a gene: 5. The CDR3 loop spans 14 amino acids.

This clonotype was seen many times. The CDR3 protein is CASSQYGTGETQYF. CDR3 sequence (DNA): TGTGCCAGCAGCCAGTACGGGACAGGAGAGACCCAGTACTTC. This rearrangement joins TRBV7-2 to TRBJ2-5, with 8 bases identical to TRBD1. The length of the CDR3 is 14 residues. Trimming cost V 5 bases and J 4 bases; bases outside gene matches: 6. CDR1 is SGHTA, CDR2 FQGNSA, per germline.

Details on this clonotype: This sequence may be a read error, since a much larger clone differs from it by one base. The gene calls are TRBV20-1 and TRBJ1-2, with D possibly matching TRBD1 (5 bases). The CDR3 runs 14 residues. CDR1 is DFQATT, CDR2 SNEGSKA, per germline (reference sequence). This chain's CDR3 is CSDRDQRGNYGYTF. CDR3 coding DNA: TGCAGTGATAGAGATCAAAGGGGAAACTATGGCTACACCTTC.

Remarks on this clonotype: Given a much more abundant clone one base away, this may be a read error. V gene TRBV4-3 combines with J gene TRBJ2-2; perhaps TRBD1 as D (6 bases). The CDR3 is 15 residues long. Germline-derived CDR1 and CDR2 are LGHNA and YSLEER. CDR3 region: CASSPGGRNTGELVF. The CDR3 DNA follows: TGCGCCAGCAGCCCTGGGGGCCGGAACACCGGGGAGCTGGTTTTT.

This clonotype has a count of ten or more. V is TRBV7-6 and J is TRBJ2-6; perhaps TRBD1 as D (5 bases). Germline V gene data show CDR1 as SGHVS and CDR2 as FNYEAQ. This CDR3 region has 15 residues. Trimming left V 5 bases short and J 2 bases short, with 10 bases between. CDR3 protein: CASSPLGPGANVLTF. The DNA of the CDR3 is TGTGCCAGCAGCCCCCTGGGGCCTGGGGCCAACGTCCTGACTTTC.

This clonotype occurred a few times. This chain links TRBV6-2 or TRBV6-3 with TRBJ2-1; 7 positions match TRBD2. Losses at the gene ends were 6 bases for V and 5 bases for J; bases not matched to a gene: 7. CDR3 length: 14 amino acids. In germline, CDR1 is MNHEY, CDR2 SVGEGT. This chain's CDR3 is CASSYRLADNEQFF. In DNA, the CDR3 is TGTGCCAGCAGCTACCGACTAGCCGACAATGAGCAGTTCTTC.

In the case of this clonotype: It may be a read error: a sequence one base away is much more abundant. This rearrangement joins TRBV7-9 to TRBJ2-7; D unclear. The germline V gene encodes CDR1 SEHNR and CDR2 FQNEAQ (reference sequence). CDR3 length: 13 residues. CDR3 nucleotide sequence: TGTGCCAGCAGCTGGGATAACCCCTACGAGCGGTACTTC. Translating it yields CASSWDNPYERYF. Full variable domain (missing parts from reference TRBV7-9 and TRBJ2-7): DTGVSQNPRHKITKRGQNVTFRCDPISEHNRLYWYRQTLGQGPEFLTYFQNEAQLEKSRLLSDRFSAERPKGSFSTLEIQRTEQGDSAMYLCASSWDNPYERYFGPGTRLTVT.

Remarks on this clonotype: A much larger clone differs by one base, so this may be a read error. The chain joins TRBV4-1 to TRBJ1-1, with TRBD1 as a possible D gene (6 bases). CDR3 size: 15 residues. Germline lookup yields CDR1 MGHRA and CDR2 YSYEKL. In nucleotides, the CDR3 is TGCGCCAGCAGCCATCCGATCGGGGGCTCCCCTGAAGCTTCCTTT. It codes for CASSHPIGGSPEASF.